This T cell receptor (beta chain) was captured in a study of blood T cell repertoires in COVID-19. In the study overall: The United States, Italy and Spain provided the acute and convalescent COVID-19 samples. T cells, B-cell-depleted T cells, or PBMCs supplied cDNA or gDNA.

Authors' analysis steps: Nucleated cell number was recorded as an estimate derived from reference gene primer amplification. The repertoire was sequenced with immunoSEQ multiplex PCR; TCRdb's copy has only in-frame clones and lacks some. V, J and clone size reflect that table, while D and trimming were determined from the DNA. The sample has around 69,000 clones; 89% are singletons. This CDR3 has 15 amino acids. The V and J ends lost 4 bases and 4 bases respectively, with 14 bases between them. Germline loops: CDR1 SGHNT, CDR2 YENEEA. What was sequenced was peripheral blood. The J gene is TRBJ2-1, the V gene TRBV11-3, with a weak D call TRBD2 (6 bases). The TCR was taken from a woman aged 45-60 years with active COVID-19. CDR3 nucleotide sequence: TGTGCCAGCAGCTCCCTGGCCGGAGGGTACAATGAGCAGTTCTTC. It translates to CASSSLAGGYNEQFF.